This T cell receptor (beta chain) was retrieved from a study of naive and memory T cell subsets (dated by TCRdb to the late 2010s). About the full investigation: The figure summarizing these samples reported approximately ten blood donors, 7 tuberculin skin test biopsies and 3 saline control biopsies. PCR2 was typically a SYBR Green qPCR stopped at a set threshold; low-input samples could instead use end-point PCR (approximately 6 cycles). Results and caveats for the whole study, not just this receptor: The potential sensitivity of the RNA-based method to TCR transcript changes with T cell activation and differentiation was acknowledged.

The study described a robust, sensitive protocol for amplifying, sequencing and analyzing TCRs, using 3' ligation of a UMI-containing oligonucleotide to TCR cDNA. For whole blood analysis, roughly 2.5 ml of peripheral blood was drawn from adult healthy volunteers into Tempus tubes, and RNA was extracted according to the manufacturer's instructions. Total RNA was treated with RQ1 DNase, without cell sorting, prior to reverse transcription, with an input of roughly 1 to 1,100 ng being targeted. Libraries were prepared from skin biopsies and whole blood so that pipeline robustness could be tested in samples in which T cells form a minority population. The CDR3 is 14 amino acids long, termini counted. Of the read, only the CDR3 DNA is kept; its 42 bases are in frame from base 1. CDR1 and CDR2 were assigned from the germline V gene as MGHRA and YSYEKL. V and J are truncated by 1 base and 0 bases respectively, leaving an intervening sequence of 7 bases.

The library was built by means of 5' RACE. The ligated cDNA was amplified in four rounds of PCR with nested alpha and beta constant region primers together with the SP2 primer. TCR RNA was reverse transcribed with SuperScript IV using alpha and beta constant region primers for the blood and skin samples. Using T4 RNA ligase 1, an oligonucleotide carrying both the Illumina SP2 primer and a UMI was ligated onto the 3' end of the cDNA. To prevent hairpin formation, the 12-nucleotide UMI was made up of two random hexamers with an eight-base spacer between them. From the second PCR onward, the TCR alpha and beta chain libraries were handled separately, and dual indexing was used for multiplexing. After pooling, the indexed libraries were analyzed by capillary electrophoresis and sequenced on either an Illumina MiSeq or NextSeq. Libraries were spiked with PhiX DNA at 5-7% so that base diversity was increased and cluster recognition was improved. The original pipeline was this. UMIs were extracted from read 2 by Demultiplexor and combined with the TCR sequence from read 1, and reads were split according to sample indices. V and J genes and V-J junctions were identified by Decombinator, which gave every TCR a five-part identifier that included V and J deletions. Collapsinator relied on UMIs to correct both sequencing errors and PCR amplification heterogeneity, producing a UMI-based abundance for each TCR. Identifiers were converted to nucleotide sequence by CDR3Translator and translated to amino acids, and CDR3 regions were extracted on the basis of terminal motifs. After normalization to the amount of input RNA, error-corrected alpha and beta TCR counts from blood and skin were compared. Through fastp at Q25 and MiXCR, TCRdb rebuilt clones from the public reads, retaining in-frame beta chains. Rows matching on CDR3 protein sequence are summarized as one entry with the most common DNA and genes. The V and J calls were not made by the authors but by TCRdb's processing. In all, the sample holds more than 50,000 distinct CDR3 sequences, and around 7.3% of those were seen once. Around 9.6% of the sample belongs to the ten largest clones.

For this clonotype: Its antigen remains unidentified. A clone one base away is much larger, so this may be a read error. The CDR3 end shows no conserved phenylalanine or tryptophan, and so a read error is likely.

The TCR sequence derives from a male donor in good health. The rearrangement joined TRBV4-1 to TRBJ2-7; the D gene cannot be resolved reliably. At the DNA level, the sequence is TGCGCCAGCAGCCAAGGGGATATCTCCTACGAGCAGTACATC. This gives the protein CASSQGDISYEQYI.